A single sample gave rise to the 24 T cell receptor beta chains below, sequenced in a study of T cells in Graves' hyperthyroidism and ophthalmopathy. Amplified TCR beta CDR3 regions came from RNA transcripts. The primer set for the first-round RT-PCR of the TCR CDR3 was HTBI. TCRdb analysed the multiplex PCR reads with MiXCR anew, one entry per CDR3 protein. The data show approximately 370,000 distinct CDR3 sequences, roughly 17% seen once. Sequencing was done on a sample of blood. All receptors come from a woman aged 30 to 39 with Graves' hyperthyroidism that later progressed to Graves' ophthalmopathy.

This clonotype was picked up many times. The V gene is TRBV28, the J gene TRBJ2-5; 10 bases agree with TRBD1. The CDR3 has 15 amino acids. Germline assignment: CDR1 MDHEN and CDR2 SYDVKM. Unmatched junction bases numbered 7, after V lost 6 bases and J lost 3 bases. CDR3 sequence: CASSLIGTGEETQYF. CDR3 sequence (DNA): TGTGCCAGCAGCCTGATCGGGACAGGGGAAGAGACCCAGTACTTC.

The gene calls are TRBV4-1 and TRBJ1-2; 8 bases fit TRBD1. From germline, CDR1 is MGHRA and CDR2 YSYEKL. The CDR3 totals 13 residues. Trimming cost V 4 bases and J 8 bases; bases outside gene matches: 6. CDR3 region: CASSPDRVEGYTF. The CDR3 nucleotides are TGCGCCAGCAGCCCGGACAGGGTTGAAGGCTACACCTTC.

This clonotype was observed at least ten times. The chain is built from TRBV4-1 and TRBJ1-2; 7 bases match TRBD1. The V gene end was trimmed by 0 bases and the J gene end by 5 bases; junction bases not matched to a gene: 0. Germline CDR1 is MGHRA and CDR2 is YSYEKL. CDR3 length: 13 residues. CDR3: CASSQEGQYGYTF. CDR3 in DNA: TGCGCCAGCAGCCAAGAGGGACAGTATGGCTACACCTTC.

This clonotype turned up a few times. The rearrangement links TRBV18 to TRBJ1-4; possibly TRBD1 for D (6 bases). The CDR3 extends over 15 amino acids. V was pared by 3 bases and J by 4 bases, with 12 bases between. Germline assignment: CDR1 KGHSH and CDR2 LQKENI. The CDR3 protein is CASSPTGFGNEKLFF. As DNA, the CDR3 is TGTGCCAGCTCACCTACAGGGTTCGGTAATGAAAAACTGTTTTTT.

In its sample, this clonotype was seen many times. V gene TRBV7-2 combines with J gene TRBJ2-7; 9 nucleotides agree with TRBD2. J was trimmed by 6 bases and V by 2 bases; bases with no gene match: 11. Germline V gives CDR1 SGHTA, CDR2 FQGNSA. CDR3 size: 16 residues. CDR3 protein: CASSLPRLAVSIEQYF. As DNA, the CDR3 is TGTGCCAGCAGCTTACCACGACTAGCGGTATCGATCGAGCAGTACTTC.

This clonotype came up many times. This chain links TRBV20-1 with TRBJ2-1; tentatively, D is TRBD2 (5 bases). CDR1 DFQATT and CDR2 SNEGSKA come from the germline V gene (reference sequence). Deletions cut 0 bases from V and 5 bases from J, with 14 bases between. This CDR3 is 15 amino acids long. For the CDR3, the DNA is TGCAGTGCTAGAGATCGGGGTAGTCGAGACAATGAGCAGTTCTTC. This sequence encodes CSARDRGSRDNEQFF.

The chain recombines TRBV4-2 with TRBJ2-2; weak D call: TRBD1 (5 bases). The length of the CDR3 is 17 residues. Deletions cut 0 bases from V and 4 bases from J, with 15 bases between. From germline, CDR1 is LGHNA and CDR2 YNFKEQ. CDR3 region: CASSQDVGRALTGELFF. The CDR3 DNA sequence: TGTGCCAGCAGCCAAGATGTAGGCAGGGCTCTCACCGGGGAGCTGTTTTTT.

The chain is built from TRBV30 and TRBJ2-1; 15 nucleotides line up with TRBD2. The CDR3 is made up of 15 amino acids. After removal of 0 bases from V and 8 bases from J, the junction contained 2 bases not matched to a gene. Germline values: CDR1 GTSNPN, CDR2 SVGIG (reference sequence). CDR3 sequence reads: CAWSVGLAGGHEQFF. The CDR3 DNA sequence: TGTGCCTGGAGTGTAGGACTAGCGGGAGGGCATGAGCAGTTCTTC.

This clonotype was found many times. The chain is built from TRBV2 and TRBJ2-4; 8 nucleotides match TRBD2. The CDR3 loop spans 15 amino acids. The germline CDR1 and CDR2 sequences are SNHLY and FYNNEI. V lost 1 base and J lost 4; bases outside the gene matches: 3. The CDR3 is CASSEDGGGKNIQYF. In DNA, the CDR3 is TGTGCCAGCAGTGAAGATGGCGGGGGGAAAAACATTCAGTACTTC.

This clonotype was seen at least ten times. The chain carries TRBV28 and TRBJ2-1; D may be TRBD1 (6 bases). Trimming cost V 4 bases and J 7 bases, with 8 bases left between them. The CDR3 extends over 12 amino acids. CDR1 MDHEN and CDR2 SYDVKM come from the germline V gene. CDR3 sequence reads: CASSWTDNEQFF. CDR3 DNA: TGTGCCAGCAGTTGGACAGATAATGAGCAGTTCTTC.

Many counts were recorded for this clonotype. The rearrangement links TRBV10-3 to TRBJ1-5; 7 bases line up with TRBD1. The CDR3 runs 16 residues. Trimming took 2 bases from V and 5 from J; bases not matched to a gene: 9. Germline V gene sequence: CDR1 ENHRY, CDR2 SYGVKD. The CDR3 sequence is CAISETLGQTHQPQHF. In DNA, the CDR3 is TGTGCCATCAGTGAGACCCTGGGACAGACCCATCAGCCCCAGCATTTT.

This clonotype was detected a few times. The CDR3 loop is CASRTGAYTGELFF. DNA of the CDR3: TGTGCCAGCAGGACCGGGGCTTACACCGGGGAGCTGTTTTTT. This chain uses TRBV27 with TRBJ2-2; D is possibly TRBD1 or TRBD2 (5 bases each). The CDR3 spans 14 residues. Trimming removed 6 bases from V and 3 bases from J, with 11 bases in between. The germline CDR1 and CDR2 sequences are MNHEY and SMNVEV (reference sequence).

This clonotype has just a few counts. The CDR3: CASSVLGAGSSYNEQFF. CDR3 nucleotide sequence: TGTGCCAGCAGTGTACTAGGGGCGGGAAGCTCCTACAATGAGCAGTTCTTC. The rearrangement links TRBV25-1 to TRBJ2-1, with a weak D call TRBD2 (6 bases). Per germline, CDR1 MGHDK and CDR2 SYGVNS. The V end was cut by 4 bases, the J end by 0 bases, with 16 bases between. The CDR3 is made up of 17 amino acids.

Details on this clonotype: Just one base apart from a much larger clone, this may be a read error. The J gene is TRBJ2-7, the V gene TRBV7-2; 8 positions match TRBD1. This CDR3 spans 14 amino acids. Germline V gives CDR1 SGHTA, CDR2 FQGNSA. CDR3 nucleotide sequence: TGTGCCAGCAGCTCGACAGGGGCGATATACGAGCAGTGCTTC. It encodes CASSSTGAIYEQCF.

This clonotype appeared once. The gene calls are TRBV20-1 and TRBJ1-4; 9 bases fit TRBD1. CDR3 length: 15 amino acids. V dropped 1 base and J dropped 6; count of bases not matched to a gene: 6. Germline CDR1 reads DFQATT; CDR2 reads SNEGSKA (reference sequence). The CDR3 region is CSARVPRTGDEKLFF. CDR3 DNA sequence: TGCAGTGCTAGAGTTCCCCGGACAGGGGATGAAAAACTGTTTTTT.

This clonotype was recorded a few times. The chain combines TRBV28 with TRBJ2-1, with TRBD1 matching 7 bases. J gave up 3 bases and V 2 bases, and 4 bases lay outside the gene matches. CDR3 length equals 15 residues. Germline-derived CDR1 and CDR2 are MDHEN and SYDVKM. CDR3 loop: CASSLKGGHYNEQFF. CDR3 sequence (DNA): TGTGCCAGCAGTTTAAAAGGGGGCCACTACAATGAGCAGTTCTTC.

This clonotype was seen repeatedly, ten times or more. This CDR3 reads CASSLHGTSSEQFF. As DNA, the CDR3 is TGTGCCAGCAGCCTCCACGGGACTAGTAGTGAGCAGTTCTTC. This chain connects TRBV7-2 to TRBJ2-1; 8 bases match TRBD2. The V and J ends lost 5 bases and 9 bases, in that order; junction bases with no gene match: 9. Germline lookup yields CDR1 SGHTA and CDR2 FQGNSA. The CDR3 consists of 14 residues.

This clonotype was seen repeatedly, ten times or more. The chain joins TRBV29-1 to TRBJ2-3; D unclear. The CDR3 extends over 15 amino acids. V was pared by 3 bases and J by 0 bases, with 13 bases between. Germline CDR1 and CDR2: SQVTM and ANQGSEA. The CDR3 DNA follows: TGCAGCGTTGATGTAACCAGCCGTAGCACAGATACGCAGTATTTT. It yields the protein CSVDVTSRSTDTQYF.

The chain joins TRBV15 to TRBJ1-1; tentative D call: TRBD1 (6 bases). V was cut by 8 bases and J by 1 base, with 17 bases left in between. This CDR3 has 15 amino acids. Per the germline V gene, CDR1 is LNHNV and CDR2 is YYDKDF (reference sequence). Here the CDR3 reads CATAKGRTANTEAFF. CDR3 DNA: TGTGCCACCGCCAAGGGTAGGACAGCGAACACTGAAGCTTTCTTT. Supplemented by reference TRBV15 and TRBJ1-1, the full variable domain reads DAMVIQNPRYQVTQFGKPVTLSCSQTLNHNVMYWYQQKSSQAPKLLFHYYDKDFNNEADTPDNFQSRRPNTSFCFLDIRSPGLGDTAMYLCATAKGRTANTEAFFGQGTRLTVV.

This clonotype was seen ten or more times. The chain has TRBV12-3 or TRBV12-4 and TRBJ2-7; tentatively, D is TRBD1 (7 bases). The V end lost 4 bases, the J end lost 6 bases, and 13 bases lay between the germline ends. CDR3 length: 13 residues. DNA for the CDR3: TGTGCCAGCAGTTCGGCAGGGGGGTTCGAGCAGTACTTC. Translation: CASSSAGGFEQYF.

This clonotype was seen at least ten times. J is TRBJ2-7 and V is TRBV27; D is uncertain. CDR3 length equals 13 residues. V dropped 6 bases and J dropped 4 bases, with 13 bases sitting between them. Germline V gene lookup returns CDR1 MNHEY and CDR2 SMNVEV (reference sequence). The chain's CDR3 is CASRFLGSYEQYF. CDR3 sequence (DNA): TGTGCCAGCAGATTCCTAGGTTCGTACGAGCAGTACTTC.

This clonotype showed up many times. The chain is built from TRBV6-1 and TRBJ2-1; D uncertain. Germline loops: CDR1 MNHNS, CDR2 SASEGT. This CDR3 is built from 13 residues. V shed 10 bases and J shed 0 bases, with 10 bases lying between them. The CDR3 is CATSESSYNEQFF. Written as DNA, the CDR3 is TGTGCCACATCAGAGAGCTCCTACAATGAGCAGTTCTTC.

Ten or more counts support this clonotype. The chain recombines TRBV11-2 with TRBJ2-1; 7 nucleotides align to TRBD1. CDR1 is SGHAT and CDR2 is FQNNGV in the germline V gene. With 7 bases clipped from V and 4 bases from J, the junction kept 10 bases outside the gene matches. The CDR3 is 15 amino acids. Written as DNA, the CDR3 is TGTGCCAGCACAGAAATGCCGGGACAGTACAATGAGCAGTTCTTC. Translating it yields CASTEMPGQYNEQFF.

This clonotype was detected ten times or more. The chain employs TRBV12-3 or TRBV12-4 and TRBJ2-1, with 12 bases fitting TRBD2. The CDR3 has 16 amino acids. V was clipped by 1 base and J by 7 bases; unmatched bases: 5. CDR3 protein: CASSLDPGLAGNEQFF. Here the CDR3 DNA reads TGTGCCAGCAGTTTAGACCCGGGACTAGCGGGTAATGAGCAGTTCTTC.